The 27 T cell receptor beta chains reported below all come from one sample, sequenced in a study of T-cell reconstitution after alpha-beta-depleted transplantation in children. Molecular barcoding with unique molecular identifiers was used for the TCRbeta library. TCRdb redid the calling of the PCR reads with MiXCR, one entry per CDR3 protein. The table records some 550,000 distinct CDR3 sequences, approximately 16% of them present only once. The sequencing here drew on PBMCs from the stem cell graft donor, taken from the stem cell graft. These receptors originate from a human donor who donated a stem cell graft to a child with acute lymphoblastic leukemia.

This clonotype was picked up a small number of times. The rearrangement links TRBV4-1 to TRBJ1-1; a possible D gene is TRBD1 (6 bases). The CDR3 length is 17 residues. V lost 0 bases and J lost 0, with 14 bases in between. CDR1 and CDR2 (germline): MGHRA, YSYEKL. CDR3 DNA: TGCGCCAGCAGCCAAGATCGGGAAACAGGGTTGAACACTGAAGCTTTCTTT. Translated, it gives CASSQDRETGLNTEAFF.

The V gene is TRBV20-1, the J gene TRBJ2-3, with a possible D match to TRBD2 (5 bases). The germline CDR1 and CDR2 sequences are DFQATT and SNEGSKA (reference sequence). V was shortened by 7 bases and J by 0 bases, with 8 bases between the two germline ends. The CDR3 covers 12 residues. The CDR3 nucleotides are TGCAGTGTTCCGGGGAGCACAGATACGCAGTATTTT. It encodes CSVPGSTDTQYF.

V gene TRBV7-6 combines with J gene TRBJ1-3; D gene uncertain. CDR1 and CDR2 (germline): SGHVS, FNYEAQ. This CDR3 has 16 amino acids. V lost 1 base and J 0 bases, leaving 10 bases between the germline ends. This CDR3 reads CASSLEPPRSGNTIYF. In nucleotides, the CDR3 is TGTGCCAGCAGCTTAGAGCCTCCACGCTCTGGAAACACCATATATTTT.

This clonotype was found a few times. The CDR3 is CASSIDSSVMNTGELFF. CDR3 DNA sequence: TGTGCCAGTAGTATAGATTCGTCAGTTATGAACACCGGGGAGCTGTTTTTT. This chain links TRBV19 with TRBJ2-2, with unresolved D. This CDR3 has 17 residues. Germline values: CDR1 LNHDA, CDR2 SQIVND (reference sequence). Trimming left V 0 bases short and J 1 base short, with 12 bases between.

There are a few counts of this clonotype. The chain carries TRBV6-1 and TRBJ2-3; 7 bases agree with TRBD2. The CDR3 is 15 residues long. The V segment lost 6 bases and the J segment 0 bases; nucleotides outside the gene matches: 6. Germline V gene sequence: CDR1 MNHNS, CDR2 SASEGT. The CDR3 DNA follows: TGTGCCAGCAGCGTACTAGCGCCTAGCACAGATACGCAGTATTTT. Protein sequence: CASSVLAPSTDTQYF.

This clonotype was detected only a few times. V and J are TRBV5-1 and TRBJ2-7; possible D gene TRBD1, 7 bases. The CDR3 totals 14 residues. CDR1 and CDR2 (germline): SGHRS, YFSETQ. Trimming stripped 1 base from V and 7 bases from J, with 15 bases between. This CDR3 reads CASSLPEGAGEQYF. The CDR3 coding sequence is TGCGCCAGCAGCTTGCCCGAGGGGGCGGGGGAGCAGTACTTC.

The genes are TRBV30 and TRBJ1-4, with 9 bases identical to TRBD1. V lost 1 base to trimming and J lost 4 bases; unmatched junction nucleotides: 4. CDR3 length: 15 amino acids. Germline-derived CDR1 and CDR2 are GTSNPN and SVGIG (reference sequence). This CDR3 reads CAWSADRGHNEKLFF. Written as DNA, the CDR3 is TGTGCCTGGAGTGCGGACAGGGGACATAATGAAAAACTGTTTTTT.

The V and J genes are TRBV11-1 and TRBJ2-7; either TRBD1 or TRBD2 may supply D (6 bases each). Between the trimmed V and J ends, which lost 4 bases and 2 bases, there was a span of 24 bases. CDR1 and CDR2 (germline): SGHAT, FQDESV (reference sequence). The CDR3 is made up of 18 amino acids. This chain's CDR3 is CASSSPSHVEGGTYEQYF. In DNA, the CDR3 is TGTGCCAGCAGCTCACCCAGCCATGTAGAGGGGGGAACCTACGAGCAGTACTTC.

The chain recombines TRBV14 with TRBJ2-1, with D perhaps TRBD1 (5 bases). The CDR3 extends over 14 amino acids. Germline loops: CDR1 SGHDN, CDR2 FVKESK. Deletions cut 1 base from V and 6 bases from J, with 10 bases between. The CDR3: CASSQVDRRNEQFF. In DNA form, the CDR3 reads TGTGCCAGCAGCCAAGTTGACAGACGCAATGAGCAGTTCTTC.

This clonotype has more than one count but fewer than ten. V usage is TRBV27 and J usage is TRBJ1-1, with D possibly being TRBD1 (6 bases). Germline lookup yields CDR1 MNHEY and CDR2 SMNVEV (reference sequence). V dropped 2 bases and J dropped 1 base, with 11 bases sitting between them. The CDR3 is 15 amino acids. CDR3 sequence: CASSLAGTWNTEAFF. CDR3 DNA sequence: TGTGCCAGCAGTTTAGCCGGGACATGGAACACTGAAGCTTTCTTT.

The rearrangement uses TRBV29-1 and TRBJ2-2, with D possibly matching TRBD1 (6 bases). This CDR3 region has 15 residues. Trimming removed 1 base at V and 2 bases at J, with 11 bases between. From germline, CDR1 is SQVTM and CDR2 ANQGSEA. CDR3 nucleotides: TGCAGCGTTGAAGTAACAGGGAGAAACACCGGGGAGCTGTTTTTT. It yields the protein CSVEVTGRNTGELFF.

In this sample, this clonotype turned up a few times. The J gene is TRBJ2-1, the V gene TRBV7-9; 9 nucleotides align to TRBD1. The CDR3 sequence is 17 residues long. The germline CDR1 and CDR2 sequences are SEHNR and FQNEAQ (reference sequence). V shed 5 bases and J 0 bases; nucleotides not matched to a gene: 8. CDR3 bases: TGTGCCAGCAGCAGACAGGGGGTGCGGGACTCCTACAATGAGCAGTTCTTC. Translating gives CASSRQGVRDSYNEQFF.

This clonotype turned up a few times. The V and J genes are TRBV5-6 and TRBJ2-3; D possibly corresponds to TRBD1 (6 bases). CDR3 size: 13 residues. Germline loops: CDR1 SGHDT, CDR2 YYEEEE. V dropped 0 bases and J dropped 6 bases, with 8 bases sitting between them. The CDR3 DNA is TGTGCCAGCAGCTTGGACAGGGTGGATACGCAGTATTTT. Translation gives CASSLDRVDTQYF. Using reference TRBV5-6 and TRBJ2-3 for the parts outside the CDR3, the full variable domain is DAGVTQSPTHLIKTRGQQVTLRCSPKSGHDTVSWYQQALGQGPQFIFQYYEEEERQRGNFPDRFSGHQFPNYSSELNVNALLLGDSALYLCASSLDRVDTQYFGPGTRLTVL.

This clonotype was detected a few times. The rearrangement links TRBV20-1 to TRBJ2-4, with 11 nucleotides matching TRBD2. The germline gives CDR1 DFQATT, CDR2 SNEGSKA (reference sequence). CDR3 length: 17 residues. The V and J ends lost 3 bases and 0 bases, in that order; junction bases with no gene match: 7. The CDR3, as DNA: TGCAGTGCTAGGGAGGGCGGACTAGCGGGAGCCAAAAACATTCAGTACTTC. It is translated as CSAREGGLAGAKNIQYF.

This clonotype has more than one count but fewer than ten. The chain combines TRBV5-6 with TRBJ2-7; maybe TRBD2 (5 bases). Germline V CDR1 and CDR2: SGHDT, YYEEEE. The CDR3 has 14 amino acids. The V gene lost 2 bases and the J gene lost 7 bases, with 16 bases spanning the gap. The CDR3 DNA is TGTGCCAGCAGCTTCGGGGTGGGAATAAGGGAGCAGTACTTC. It yields the protein CASSFGVGIREQYF.

The CDR3 DNA reads TGTGCCACCAGTCCCACTAGCGCGAGCTCCTACAATGAGCAGTTCTTC. Protein sequence: CATSPTSASSYNEQFF. The chain combines TRBV24-1 with TRBJ2-1; TRBD2 agrees at 7 bases. The germline V gene encodes CDR1 KGHDR and CDR2 SFDVKD. V gave up 6 bases and J gave up 0 bases; unmatched junction bases: 7. There are 16 residues in the CDR3.

This chain connects TRBV6-5 to TRBJ1-5; no clear D gene. Looked up from germline, CDR1 is MNHEY and CDR2 is SVGAGI. V was pared by 0 bases and J by 8 bases, with 8 bases between. The CDR3 extends over 13 amino acids. CDR3 nucleotide sequence: TGTGCCAGCAGTTACTCGAGGGTGGAGCCCCAGCATTTT. Translating gives CASSYSRVEPQHF.

The J gene is TRBJ1-1, the V gene TRBV5-1; the match to TRBD1 covers 9 bases. V lost 0 bases and J lost 0; bases outside the gene matches: 6. CDR1 is SGHRS and CDR2 is YFSETQ in the germline V gene. This CDR3 is 17 amino acids long. CDR3 sequence reads: CASSLGNRGRLNTEAFF. The DNA of the CDR3 is TGCGCCAGCAGCTTGGGGAACAGGGGGCGTTTGAACACTGAAGCTTTCTTT.

This clonotype has a handful of counts. The V and J genes are TRBV29-1 and TRBJ1-2; 8 bases fit TRBD1. V dropped 6 bases and J dropped 4; count of bases not matched to a gene: 7. The CDR3 is made up of 13 amino acids. The germline CDR1 and CDR2 sequences are SQVTM and ANQGSEA. This CDR3 reads CSVADRGGYGYTF. In DNA form, the CDR3 reads TGCAGCGTCGCAGACAGGGGAGGCTATGGCTACACCTTC.

V gene TRBV20-1 combines with J gene TRBJ2-4; 9 nucleotides line up with TRBD2. CDR1 and CDR2 from the germline V gene are DFQATT and SNEGSKA (reference sequence). The trim removed 6 bases at V and 3 bases at J, leaving 3 bases unmatched. This CDR3 comprises 13 residues. CDR3 protein: CSALSGGKNIQYF. The DNA for the CDR3 is TGCAGTGCCCTTAGCGGGGGCAAAAACATTCAGTACTTC.

This clonotype was observed a handful of times. The chain joins TRBV6-5 to TRBJ1-3; D perhaps matches TRBD1 (6 bases). The germline V and J ends were trimmed by 2 bases and 3 bases, with 17 bases remaining between them. In germline, CDR1 is MNHEY, CDR2 SVGAGI. This CDR3 contains 17 residues. CDR3 protein: CASSYLRGPESGNTIYF. DNA of the CDR3: TGTGCCAGCAGTTACCTGCGGGGGCCCGAGAGTGGAAACACCATATATTTT.

The chain is built from TRBV5-1 and TRBJ1-5; TRBD1 matches at 9 bases. Germline loops: CDR1 SGHRS, CDR2 YFSETQ. The ends lost 4 bases at V and 6 bases at J; junction bases unmatched: 5. The CDR3 consists of 14 residues. CDR3 sequence reads: CASSPGDRVQPQHF. The CDR3 DNA is TGCGCCAGCAGCCCGGGGGACAGGGTTCAGCCCCAGCATTTT.

This clonotype was counted only a few times. V and J are TRBV7-9 and TRBJ2-5; 10 bases are a match to TRBD1. Germline CDR1 SEHNR, CDR2 FQNEAQ (reference sequence). The CDR3 loop spans 15 amino acids. V lost 1 base, J lost 7 bases, and 6 bases stayed unmatched. The CDR3 nucleotides are TGTGCCAGCAGCTTAGAAATGGGACAGGGGCCGACCCAGTACTTC. Translated: CASSLEMGQGPTQYF.

The chain links TRBV20-1 to TRBJ2-7; 8 nucleotides line up with TRBD2. Looked up from germline, CDR1 is DFQATT and CDR2 is SNEGSKA (reference sequence). The CDR3 sequence is 13 residues long. Trimming took 3 bases from V and 3 from J; bases not matched to a gene: 4. The CDR3 region is CSARSGSHYEQYF. In nucleotides, the CDR3 is TGCAGTGCTAGGAGCGGGAGCCACTACGAGCAGTACTTC.

The J gene is TRBJ2-5, the V gene TRBV20-1; TRBD2 matches 16 bases. Germline-derived CDR1 and CDR2 are DFQATT and SNEGSKA (reference sequence). V dropped 5 bases and J dropped 5; count of bases not matched to a gene: 14. This CDR3 has 18 residues. Here the CDR3 DNA reads TGCAGTGCTCGACGCCCGGGACTAGCGGGAGGGCCGGTGGAGACCCAGTACTTC. It is translated as CSARRPGLAGGPVETQYF.

A few counts support this clonotype. The chain combines TRBV5-1 with TRBJ2-3; D gene unclear. Germline CDR1 SGHRS, CDR2 YFSETQ. The CDR3 extends over 12 amino acids. Trimming stripped 5 bases from V and 2 bases from J, with 6 bases between. The CDR3 region is CASRVLTDTQYF. The DNA of the CDR3 is TGCGCCAGCAGGGTCCTCACAGATACGCAGTATTTT.

The J gene is TRBJ1-5, the V gene TRBV6-5; D not certain. CDR1 is MNHEY, CDR2 SVGAGI, per germline. The V gene lost 2 bases and the J gene lost 1 base, with 12 bases spanning the gap. CDR3 length: 16 residues. In DNA form, the CDR3 reads TGTGCCAGCAGTTACGGGCTCCCGTTCAGCAATCAGCCCCAGCATTTT. This sequence encodes CASSYGLPFSNQPQHF.